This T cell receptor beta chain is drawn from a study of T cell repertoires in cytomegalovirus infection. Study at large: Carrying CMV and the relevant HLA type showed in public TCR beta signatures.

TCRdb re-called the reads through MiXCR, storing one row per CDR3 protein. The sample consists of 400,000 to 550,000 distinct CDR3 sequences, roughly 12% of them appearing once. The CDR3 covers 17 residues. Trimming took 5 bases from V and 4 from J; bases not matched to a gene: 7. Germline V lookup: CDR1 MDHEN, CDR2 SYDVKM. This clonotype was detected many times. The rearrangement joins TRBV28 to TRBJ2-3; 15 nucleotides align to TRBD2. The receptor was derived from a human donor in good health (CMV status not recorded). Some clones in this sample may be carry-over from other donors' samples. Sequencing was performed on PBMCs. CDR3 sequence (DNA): TGTGCCAGCAGTCCCGAGGGACTAGCGGGAGGAGCAGATACGCAGTATTTT. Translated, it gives CASSPEGLAGGADTQYF.